This T cell receptor (beta chain) originates from a study of cytomegalovirus exposure and HLA in healthy donors. The V and J ends lost 3 bases and 4 bases respectively, with 7 bases between them. The CDR3 spans 13 residues. Germline V lookup: CDR1 SGHNT, CDR2 YENEEA. PCR involved 60 Vbeta and 13 Jbeta primers. This table comes from immunoSEQ multiplex PCR, and its TCRdb copy is limited to in-frame clones, with some not included. The repertoire includes 150,000 to 200,000 clones, around 78% of them detected once, and just over 2% sits in the top ten. Sequencing was carried out using PBMCs. The gene calls are TRBV11-3 and TRBJ2-1; no clear D gene. The receptor was isolated from a woman in her twenties or thirties in good health and CMV-seropositive. This CDR3 reads CASSFRAYNEQFF. The CDR3 bases are TGTGCCAGCAGCTTTCGAGCTTACAATGAGCAGTTCTTC.